This T cell receptor beta chain was found in a study of cytomegalovirus exposure and HLA in healthy donors (dated by TCRdb to the late 2010s). Study-wide context: According to an earlier analysis of 587 of the donors, about 179 million T cells yielded 95 million to 140 million unique TCR beta sequences and about 300 Gb of sequence data. A later analysis re-examined previously published TCR beta repertoires from 610 or so donors and added high-resolution HLA genotyping to investigate patterns of TCR occurrence. The study profiled the T cell repertoires of 666 subjects by immunosequencing and related them to cytomegalovirus serostatus. In the later analysis, no new phenotypic data were used to find candidate immune exposures; instead, reliance was placed on TCR beta sequences and their occurrence across donors. Alongside the repertoire data, information on donor age, sex, ethnicity and CMV serostatus was compiled. Several DR-DQ haplotypes were handled as single units for association and clustering because linkage in the cohort was strong. HLA typing covered class I and class II loci at four-digit resolution. The study aimed to test whether signatures of past pathogen exposure could be identified by cataloging public T cell receptors. An early release that covered some 640 HLA-typed donors contained 250 to 350 gigabases of sequencing data and some 87 million unique TCR sequences. Among the approximately 420 genotyped donors, around 81% belonged to the genetic ancestry cluster associated with self-reported Caucasian donors. Among a few hundred genotyped donors of the cohort, an average of around 240,000 unique TCR beta nucleotide sequences were sequenced per donor, 15% to 20% of them non-productive. In addition to the first cohort of 666 subjects, a separate validation cohort of under 150 different subjects was used. An earlier analysis of 587 of the donors used high-throughput TCR beta sequencing to judge whether each TCR beta V gene segment behaved as functional or pseudogenic. Every discovery cohort repertoire had been produced on one sequencing platform. Typing coverage varied by locus: roughly 629-640 donors for A, B, C, DRB1 and DQB1; roughly 560 for DQA1; nearly 610 for DPA1; 450 to 480 for DPB1. A later genetic analysis took genome-wide SNP genotypes for 398 of the 666 donors and used that subset as a discovery cohort. High-throughput TCR immunosequencing, statistical association of individual TCRs with disease status, and machine learning were combined to predict cytomegalovirus infection status. Here is what the overall study found, with its caveats: Broadly in line with IMGT annotations, most TCR beta V segments showed up in productive rearrangements about 87% or about 30% of the time in an earlier analysis of several hundred of the donors. It was suggested by the authors that the approach could potentially be generalized to other disease states and immunological phenotypes. In vitro tests confirmed that a few of the cytomegalovirus-associated TCR beta chains recognize cytomegalovirus antigens. A later analysis found that most CMV-associated TCR beta chains appeared HLA-restricted, with HLA associations seemingly driven largely by CMV exposure. Immune exposure information for the cohort was limited to CMV serostatus. The classifier was reported to diagnose cytomegalovirus status with high specificity and sensitivity in both the original cohort and the validation cohort. The cohort was sequenced for TCR beta chains only, and without alpha or paired-chain data the features that could be detected were limited. Presence/absence analyses assumed roughly uniform sequencing depth across donors, an assumption that may not hold. According to a later analysis, parvovirus B19, influenza, CMV and Epstein-Barr virus appeared linked to several top co-occurrence clusters. A later analysis found that HLA-associated TCR beta chains were more clonally expanded and had lower generation probabilities than equally common non-associated chains. V-gene and J-gene trimming of TCR beta chains was associated with a missense DCLRE1C variant in a later genetic analysis, and the association was replicated in an independent cohort. The sequencing pipeline was judged likely to have produced a cluster of highly shared sequence variants as a technical artifact. Across donors, most TCR sequences were observed very rarely, whereas some public TCRs were present in many individuals. Because counts were too low, some 17 rarely observed V segments, including chromosome 9 orphons, were left out of the earlier analysis of approximately 500 of the donors. The 87-base-pair reads could not distinguish some IMGT-functional V segments, including TRBV6-2 and TRBV6-3, so those segments were excluded. Assigning TCR associations to individual alleles was difficult when HLA alleles, especially DR and DQ, strongly co-occurred. A later analysis found that TCR association rates varied across HLA loci, with DRB1 alleles showing the most associated TCRs and HLA-C alleles the fewest. In a later genetic analysis, fewer N-insertions in productive TCRs were reported among donors in an Asian-associated ancestry cluster than the approximately 710-donor mean. The study listed 164 TCR beta chains as associated with cytomegalovirus. HLA typing was unavailable for some donors at each locus, so association tests used only the typed subset. In a later analysis, 15,000 to 20,000 TCR beta sequences were associated with specific HLA alleles at a false discovery rate of 0.05. A further reported finding was that TCR beta sequences accurately predicted the HLA-A and HLA-B alleles for most subjects in the first cohort. Linkage disequilibrium might explain the correlated functional status among segregating V segments, but an unknown experimental factor could not be ruled out.

Library preparation used the immunoSEQ multiplex PCR assay. For the multiplex PCR, a mixture combining 60 forward primers for TCR Vbeta segments and 13 reverse primers for TCR Jbeta segments was used. The CDR3 region of rearranged TCR beta genes was amplified from genomic DNA with a multiplex PCR assay. The Illumina HiSeq System was used to sequence the amplified TCR beta libraries as 87-base-pair reads. The authors' pipeline ran thus. A later analysis counted tens of millions of unique TCR beta chains across the 650 to 800 repertoires, and 9 million to 14 million of these chains were shared by at least two donors. To remove PCR and sequencing errors, raw reads were error-corrected and collapsed into unique sequences using a nearest-neighbor algorithm that merged closely related sequences. V, D and J gene segments were assigned by aligning CDR3 sequences to IMGT reference sequences. For a sequence to be retained, a match of at least six nucleotides was required to both a V gene segment and a J gene segment. A rearrangement was called productive if the CDR3 had no stop codons and remained in frame with V and J, and every other rearrangement was called non-productive. Following IMGT convention, CDR3 was defined as the stretch from the second conserved V-encoded cysteine to the conserved J-encoded phenylalanine. The earlier analysis of some 550 of the donors excluded any sequence lacking an unambiguous match to a single V gene segment. In an earlier analysis of about 590 of the donors, a V segment was called functional when productive rearrangements were above 56.7%, and segregating when the standard deviation between donors exceeded 5%. A statistical classification framework was developed to diagnose cytomegalovirus status using the catalog of TCR beta chain sequences. In a later analysis, V and J genes were assigned by comparing TCR nucleotide sequences against IMGT/GENE-DB human TR gene sequences. In a later analysis, CDR3 sequences and most-parsimonious VDJ recombination scenarios were assigned using the TCRdist pipeline. In a later analysis, each TCR beta chain was defined by its CDR3 amino acid sequence together with its V-gene family, and reads without a unique V-gene family were excluded. To address suspected cross-contamination and a sequencing artifact, a later analysis removed around 600 highly shared, low-generation-probability nucleotide sequences. A later analysis calculated a clonal expansion index for each public chain from normalized within-repertoire ranks of inferred template counts. Generation probabilities in a later analysis came from a VDJ recombination model fitted to out-of-frame rearrangements, and those results were checked against IGoR. Hypergeometric tests were used in a later analysis to score TCR-TCR, TCR-HLA and TCR-CMV co-occurrence, with a repertoire-size bias correction applied to the TCR pairs. False discovery rates were estimated in a later analysis by permuting HLA or CMV assignments 20 times. In a later analysis, co-occurring TCRs were grouped using DBSCAN, and TCRdist sequence similarity was added for clustering within HLA-allele-positive subsets. Co-occurrence clustering excluded repertoires with fewer than 30,000 or more than 120,000 public chains, plus five with anomalous nucleotide sharing. As stored in TCRdb, this immuneACCESS dataset retains in-frame rearrangements with V and J assigned. A fraction of the clones does not appear; measured against another copy, unresolved V genes explain less than half of the discrepancy, and the remainder lacks a known reason. The V and J calls and clone size were taken over from that table, and D and trimming were inferred from the DNA. Across this sample there are about 130,000 clones, with approximately 80% seen only once. Around 2% of the sample belongs to the ten largest clones.

The CDR3 numbers 14 residues from cysteine through phenylalanine. The sequence is cut down to CDR3 DNA, 42 bases in frame from base 1. The CDR1 and CDR2 encoded by the germline V gene (reference sequence) are MNHNY and SVGAGI. From V the trimming removes 8 bases and from J it removes 2 bases, while the gene matches leave 7 bases of the junction unaccounted for. The cohort was made up of approximately 700 healthy bone marrow donors. At the time of sampling, all cohort members were nominally healthy, though unrecorded immune exposures were likely present. The donor tested CMV seronegative, placing the donor among the 352 seronegative members of the cohort. A peripheral blood sample was collected from each donor, and TCR beta sequencing was performed on peripheral blood mononuclear cells. Genomic DNA extraction from the blood cell samples was performed with the Qiagen DNeasy Blood Extraction Kit. In the case of this clone: Its antigen specificity is not known. Within one base of it there is no much larger clone, and no base qualities were kept.

The sample was PBMCs. The chain employs TRBV6-6 and TRBJ2-3; 7 bases in the middle match TRBD2. The receptor was derived from a woman aged 40 to 55 in good health and CMV-seronegative. The DNA reads as follows: TGTGCCAGCTCATCGAGCGGGGACACAGATACGCAGTATTTT. It specifies CASSSSGDTDTQYF.